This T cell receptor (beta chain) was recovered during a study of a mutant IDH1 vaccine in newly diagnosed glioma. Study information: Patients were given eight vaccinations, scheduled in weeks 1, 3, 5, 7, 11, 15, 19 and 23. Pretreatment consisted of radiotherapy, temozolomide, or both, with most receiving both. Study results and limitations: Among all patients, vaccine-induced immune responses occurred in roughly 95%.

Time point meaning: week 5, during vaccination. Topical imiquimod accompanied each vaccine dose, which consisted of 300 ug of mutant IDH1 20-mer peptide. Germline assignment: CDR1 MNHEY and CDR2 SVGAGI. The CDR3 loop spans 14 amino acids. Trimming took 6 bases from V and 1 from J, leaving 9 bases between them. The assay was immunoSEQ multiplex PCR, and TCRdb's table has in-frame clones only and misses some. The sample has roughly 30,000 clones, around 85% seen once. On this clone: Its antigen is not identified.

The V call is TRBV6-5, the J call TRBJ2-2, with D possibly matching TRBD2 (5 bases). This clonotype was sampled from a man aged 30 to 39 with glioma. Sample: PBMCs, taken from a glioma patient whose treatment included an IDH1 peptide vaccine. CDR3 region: CASSLGENTGELFF. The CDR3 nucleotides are TGTGCCAGCAGCCTCGGGGAGAACACCGGGGAGCTGTTTTTT.